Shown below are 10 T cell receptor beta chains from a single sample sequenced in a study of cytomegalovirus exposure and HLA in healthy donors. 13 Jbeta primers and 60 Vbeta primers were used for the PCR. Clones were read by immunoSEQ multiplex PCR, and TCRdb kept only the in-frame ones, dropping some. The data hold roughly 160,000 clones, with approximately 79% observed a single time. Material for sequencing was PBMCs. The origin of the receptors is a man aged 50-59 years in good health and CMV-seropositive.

CDR3 residues: CASSLSGGANVLTF. The DNA for the CDR3 is TGTGCCAGCAGCTTATCTGGCGGGGCCAACGTCCTGACTTTC. The chain is built from TRBV7-8 and TRBJ2-6; D unclear. Germline-derived CDR1 and CDR2 are SGHVS and FQNEAQ. V lost 2 bases to trimming and J lost 4 bases, with 6 bases between them. The length of the CDR3 is 14 residues.

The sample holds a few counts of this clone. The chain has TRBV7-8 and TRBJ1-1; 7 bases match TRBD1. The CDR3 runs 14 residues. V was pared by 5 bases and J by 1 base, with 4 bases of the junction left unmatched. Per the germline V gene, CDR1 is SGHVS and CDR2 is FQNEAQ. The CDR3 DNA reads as TGTGCCAGCAGCGTGGGGACAGCGAACACTGAAGCTTTCTTT. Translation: CASSVGTANTEAFF.

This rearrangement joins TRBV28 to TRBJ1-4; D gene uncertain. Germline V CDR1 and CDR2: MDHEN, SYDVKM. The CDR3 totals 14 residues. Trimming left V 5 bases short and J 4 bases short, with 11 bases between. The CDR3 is CASSLNGVNEKLFF. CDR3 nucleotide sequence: TGTGCCAGCAGTCTGAACGGAGTTAATGAAAAACTGTTTTTT.

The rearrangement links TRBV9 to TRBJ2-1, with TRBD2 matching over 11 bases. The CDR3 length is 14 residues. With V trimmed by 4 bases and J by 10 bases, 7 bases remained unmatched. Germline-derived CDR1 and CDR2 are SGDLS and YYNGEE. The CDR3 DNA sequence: TGTGCCAGCAGCACGAGACTAGCGGGGACAGAGCAGTTCTTC. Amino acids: CASSTRLAGTEQFF.

DNA for the CDR3: TGTGCCTGGAGTAGGAGGGAGCTAGGTTTCCAGCCCCAGCATTTT. Encoded protein: CAWSRRELGFQPQHF. The chain is built from TRBV30 and TRBJ1-5; D remains ambiguous. Looked up from germline, CDR1 is GTSNPN and CDR2 is SVGIG (reference sequence). The CDR3 covers 15 residues. V was pared by 2 bases and J by 7 bases, with 18 bases between.

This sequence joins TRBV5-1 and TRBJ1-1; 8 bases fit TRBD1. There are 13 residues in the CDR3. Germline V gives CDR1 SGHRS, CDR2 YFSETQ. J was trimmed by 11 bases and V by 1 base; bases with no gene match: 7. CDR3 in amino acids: CASSLIGQGGAFF. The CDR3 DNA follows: TGCGCCAGCAGCTTGATAGGACAGGGAGGCGCTTTCTTT. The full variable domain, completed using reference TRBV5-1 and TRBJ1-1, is KAGVTQTPRYLIKTRGQQVTLSCSPISGHRSVSWYQQTPGQGLQFLFEYFSETQRNKGNFPGRFSGRQFSNSRSEMNVSTLELGDSALYLCASSLIGQGGAFFGQGTRLTVV.

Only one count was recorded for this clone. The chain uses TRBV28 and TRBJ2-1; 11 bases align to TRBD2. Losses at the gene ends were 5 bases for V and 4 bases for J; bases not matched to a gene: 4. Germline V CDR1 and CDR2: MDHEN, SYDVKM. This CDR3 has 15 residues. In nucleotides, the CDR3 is TGTGCCAGCAGTACGGGGACTAGCGGATACAATGAGCAGTTCTTC. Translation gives CASSTGTSGYNEQFF.

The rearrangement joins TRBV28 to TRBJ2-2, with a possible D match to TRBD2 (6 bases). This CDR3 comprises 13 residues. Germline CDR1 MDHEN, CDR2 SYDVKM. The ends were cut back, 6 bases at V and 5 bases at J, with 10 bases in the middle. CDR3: CASRTGTTGELFF. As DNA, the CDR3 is TGTGCCAGCAGGACTGGGACTACCGGGGAGCTGTTTTTT.

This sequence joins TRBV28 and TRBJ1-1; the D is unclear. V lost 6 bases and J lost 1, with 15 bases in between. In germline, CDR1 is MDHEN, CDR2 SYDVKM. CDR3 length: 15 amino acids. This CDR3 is CASRAPGRWNTEAFF. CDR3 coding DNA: TGTGCCAGCAGGGCCCCGGGAAGGTGGAACACTGAAGCTTTCTTT.

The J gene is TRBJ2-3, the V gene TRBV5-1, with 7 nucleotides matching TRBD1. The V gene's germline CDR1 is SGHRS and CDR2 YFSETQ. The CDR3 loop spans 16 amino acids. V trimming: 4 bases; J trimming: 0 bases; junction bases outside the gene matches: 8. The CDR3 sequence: CASSLGQISSTDTQYF. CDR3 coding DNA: TGCGCCAGCAGCCTGGGACAGATTTCTAGCACAGATACGCAGTATTTT.